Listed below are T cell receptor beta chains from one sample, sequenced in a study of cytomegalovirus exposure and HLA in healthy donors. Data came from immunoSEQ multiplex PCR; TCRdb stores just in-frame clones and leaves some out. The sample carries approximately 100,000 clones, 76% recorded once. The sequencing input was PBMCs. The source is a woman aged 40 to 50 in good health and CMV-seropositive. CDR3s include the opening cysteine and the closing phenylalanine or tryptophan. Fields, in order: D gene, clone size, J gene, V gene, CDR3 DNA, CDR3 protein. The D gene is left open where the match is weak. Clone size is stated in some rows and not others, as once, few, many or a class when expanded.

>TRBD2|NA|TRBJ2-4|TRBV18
TGTGCCAGCTCACCACCGTACACCCGGGGGGACATTCAGTACTTC
CASSPPYTRGDIQYF
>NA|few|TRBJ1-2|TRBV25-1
TGTGCCAGTACCGGACTCTATGGCTACACCTTC
CASTGLYGYTF
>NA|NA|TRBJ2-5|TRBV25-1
TGTGCCAGCAGTGATCCTAGGGGGAGTGGAGAGACCCAGTACTTC
CASSDPRGSGETQYF
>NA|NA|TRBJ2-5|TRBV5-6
TGTGCCAGCAGATATCGGGTTCAAGAGACCCAGTACTTC
CASRYRVQETQYF
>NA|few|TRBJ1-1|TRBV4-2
TGTGCCAGCAGCCAAGGATTGACTAAAATAGCGAGGGCGGGCATCCGTATGAACACTGAAGCTTTCTTT
CASSQGLTKIARAGIRMNTEAFF
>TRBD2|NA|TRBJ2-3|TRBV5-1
TGCGCCAGCAGAGAGGTAGCGGGGCTCCTCACAGATACGCAGTATTTT
CASREVAGLLTDTQYF
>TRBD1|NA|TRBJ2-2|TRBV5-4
TGTGCCAGCAGCTTACAGGGGGGAACCGGGGAGCTGTTTTTT
CASSLQGGTGELFF
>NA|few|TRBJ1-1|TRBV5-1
TGCGCCAGCAGCTGGGGGGGGGAAAGCTCTGAAGCTTTCTTT
CASSWGGESSEAFF
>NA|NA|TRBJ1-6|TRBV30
TGTGCCTGGAATAATCGGGCAGGGGCCAATTCACCCCTCCACTTT
CAWNNRAGANSPLHF
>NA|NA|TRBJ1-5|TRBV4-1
TGCGCCAGCAGCCAAGGTAGGGGGTTCACCCCGAATCAGCCCCAGCATTTT
CASSQGRGFTPNQPQHF
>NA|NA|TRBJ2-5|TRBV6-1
TGTGCCAGCAGGCGGCTGAGGGAGACCCAGTACTTC
CASRRLRETQYF
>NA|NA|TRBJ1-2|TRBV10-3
TGTGCCATCAGTGAGTCGCCAGGCAGATATGGCTACACCTTC
CAISESPGRYGYTF
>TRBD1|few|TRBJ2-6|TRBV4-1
TGCGCCAGCAGCCAAGATCTAGGACAGGGGTTCCTTTGGGGGGCCAACGTCCTGACTTTC
CASSQDLGQGFLWGANVLTF
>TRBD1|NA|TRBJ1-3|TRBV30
TGTGCCTGGGGGACAGTTGGAAACACCATATATTTT
CAWGTVGNTIYF
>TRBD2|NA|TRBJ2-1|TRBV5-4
TGTGCCAGCAGCCATAATAGCGGGGGGGCCTACAATGAGCAGTTCTTC
CASSHNSGGAYNEQFF
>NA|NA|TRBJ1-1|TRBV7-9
TGTGCCAGCAGCTTAGATTATAACACTGAAGCTTTCTTT
CASSLDYNTEAFF
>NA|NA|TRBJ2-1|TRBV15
TGTGCCACCAGCAGAGATAGGGGGACCTACAATGAGCAGTTCTTC
CATSRDRGTYNEQFF
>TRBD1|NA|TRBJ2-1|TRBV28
TGTGCCAGCAGTCACTCCCCCGGGACAGGGAGCCTCCCCTACAATGAGCAGTTCTTC
CASSHSPGTGSLPYNEQFF
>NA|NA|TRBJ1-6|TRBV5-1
TGCGCCAGCAGCGTGACAGGTGAGGGTTCACCCCTCCACTTT
CASSVTGEGSPLHF
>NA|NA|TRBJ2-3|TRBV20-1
TGCAGTGCTAGAGATCAGGGACTTCATTTT
CSARDQGLHF
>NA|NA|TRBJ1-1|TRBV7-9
TGTGCCAGCAGCTTAATGGTGACAGATTCTGAAGCTTTCTTT
CASSLMVTDSEAFF
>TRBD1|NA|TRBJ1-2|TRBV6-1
TGTGCCAGCAGTGAAAGCGACAGGGACTATGGCTACACCTTC
CASSESDRDYGYTF
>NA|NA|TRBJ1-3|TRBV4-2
TGTGCCAGCAGCCAATCCAGGGTCGGAAACACCATATATTTT
CASSQSRVGNTIYF
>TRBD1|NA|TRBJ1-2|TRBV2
TGTGCCAGCAGTTTCGACAGGGGGGATGGCTACACCTTC
CASSFDRGDGYTF
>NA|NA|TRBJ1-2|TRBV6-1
TGTGCCAGCAGTGACGGTGGGAGCTATGGCTACACCTTC
CASSDGGSYGYTF
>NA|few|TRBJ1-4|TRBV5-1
TGCGCCAGCAGCCCGACTACTACCAATGAAAAACTGTTTTTT
CASSPTTTNEKLFF
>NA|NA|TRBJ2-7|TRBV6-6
TGTGCCAGCAGTTACTCAGGGGGGGGTGGGGGCGAGCAGTACTTC
CASSYSGGGGGEQYF
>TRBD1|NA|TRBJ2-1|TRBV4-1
TGCGCCAGCAGCCTGGGACAGGAAAGCAATGAGCAGTTCTTC
CASSLGQESNEQFF
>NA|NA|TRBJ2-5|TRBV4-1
TGCGCCAGCAGCAGGCGGGGACAAGAGACCCAGTACTTC
CASSRRGQETQYF
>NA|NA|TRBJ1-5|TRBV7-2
TGTGCCAGCAGCTTAGGAGGCTCCCATCAGCCCCAGCATTTT
CASSLGGSHQPQHF
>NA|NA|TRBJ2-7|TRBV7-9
TGTGCCAGCAGCTTACCACAGGGCTACGAGCAGTACTTC
CASSLPQGYEQYF
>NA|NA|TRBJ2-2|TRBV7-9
TGTGCCAGCAGCTTACTCGGACGGGACTCCACCGGGGAGCTGTTTTTT
CASSLLGRDSTGELFF
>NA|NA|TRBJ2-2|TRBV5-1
TGCGCCAGCAGCTTGGGACAGGTTGGGACCACCGGGGAGCTGTTTTTT
CASSLGQVGTTGELFF
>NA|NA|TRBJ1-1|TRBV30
TGTGCCTGCAAGCAATCGGGCACTGAAGCTTTCTTT
CACKQSGTEAFF
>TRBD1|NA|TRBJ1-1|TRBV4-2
TGTGCCAGCAGCCAAGATGGAGCCAGGGGGCCTCGAACTGAAGCTTTCTTT
CASSQDGARGPRTEAFF
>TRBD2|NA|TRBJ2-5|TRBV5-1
TGCGCCAGCAGCTTGGAAGGGGCGTCGGGAGGGCAAGAGACCCAGTACTTC
CASSLEGASGGQETQYF
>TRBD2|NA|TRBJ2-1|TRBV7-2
TGTGCCAGCAGAGAAGCGGGGGGGCCTTACAATGAGCAGTTCTTC
CASREAGGPYNEQFF
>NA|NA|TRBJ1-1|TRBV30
TGTGCCTGGAGGGGAACTTTACGGGGTCCTAGGGCTGAAGCTTTCTTT
CAWRGTLRGPRAEAFF
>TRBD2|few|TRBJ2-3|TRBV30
TGTGCCTGGAGTGTACTGGCGGGGGGAGATACGCAGTATTTT
CAWSVLAGGDTQYF
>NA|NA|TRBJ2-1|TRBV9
TGTGCCAGCAGCGTAGTGCAACTATCCTACAATGAGCAGTTCTTC
CASSVVQLSYNEQFF
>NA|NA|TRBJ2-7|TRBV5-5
TGTGCCAGCAGCTTGACGCGGACAGTAGGGAAATACGAGCAGTACTTC
CASSLTRTVGKYEQYF
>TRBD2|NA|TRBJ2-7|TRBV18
TGTGCCAGCTCCCCCGGGGGGGTCCACGAGCAGTACTTC
CASSPGGVHEQYF
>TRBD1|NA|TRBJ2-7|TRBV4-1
TGCGCCAGCAGCCAAGGAGTCAGGGGGCTATTAGACGAGCAGTACTTC
CASSQGVRGLLDEQYF
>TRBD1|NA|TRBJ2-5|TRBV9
TGTGCCAGCAGCGTAGAGGACAGGGCAGGTGGGACCCAGTACTTC
CASSVEDRAGGTQYF
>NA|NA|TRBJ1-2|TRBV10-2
TGCGCCAGCAGTCCGTACGGGGGGTACTATGGCTACACCTTC
CASSPYGGYYGYTF